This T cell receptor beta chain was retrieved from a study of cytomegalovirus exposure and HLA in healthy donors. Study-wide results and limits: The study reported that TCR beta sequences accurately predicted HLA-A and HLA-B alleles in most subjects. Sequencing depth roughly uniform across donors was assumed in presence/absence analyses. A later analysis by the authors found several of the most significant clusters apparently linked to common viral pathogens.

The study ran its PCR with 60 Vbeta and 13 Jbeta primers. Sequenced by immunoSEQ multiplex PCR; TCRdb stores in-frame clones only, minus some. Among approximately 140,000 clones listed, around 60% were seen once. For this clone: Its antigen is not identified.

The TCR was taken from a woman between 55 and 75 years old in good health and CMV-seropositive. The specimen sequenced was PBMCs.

CDR3 nucleotides: TGTGCCAGCAGCCCGGGACTAGCGGGAGGTGAGCAGTTCTTC. This gives the protein CASSPGLAGGEQFF. The chain is built from TRBV7-9 and TRBJ2-1, with 15 bases identical to TRBD2. Unmatched junction bases numbered 2, after V lost 5 bases and J lost 9 bases. CDR3 length equals 14 residues. Germline values: CDR1 SEHNR, CDR2 FQNEAQ (reference sequence).